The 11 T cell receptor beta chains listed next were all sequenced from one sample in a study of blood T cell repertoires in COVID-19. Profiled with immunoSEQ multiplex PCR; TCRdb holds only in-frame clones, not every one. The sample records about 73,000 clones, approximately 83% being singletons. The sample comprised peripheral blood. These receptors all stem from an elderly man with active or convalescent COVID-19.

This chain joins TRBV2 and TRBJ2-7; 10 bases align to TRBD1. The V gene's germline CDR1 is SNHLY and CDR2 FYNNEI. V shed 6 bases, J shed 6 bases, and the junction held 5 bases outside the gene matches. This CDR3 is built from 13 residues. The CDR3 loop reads CASRRQGAGEQYF. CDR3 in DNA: TGTGCCAGCAGAAGACAGGGGGCTGGCGAGCAGTACTTC.

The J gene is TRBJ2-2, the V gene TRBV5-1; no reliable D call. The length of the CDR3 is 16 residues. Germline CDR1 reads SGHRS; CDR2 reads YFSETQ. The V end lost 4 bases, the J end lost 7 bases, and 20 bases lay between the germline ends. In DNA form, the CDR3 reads TGCGCCAGCAGCCTTGCGGTTGGAGCATCTGGCGGGGAGCTGTTTTTT. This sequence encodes CASSLAVGASGGELFF. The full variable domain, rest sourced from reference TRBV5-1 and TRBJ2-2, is KAGVTQTPRYLIKTRGQQVTLSCSPISGHRSVSWYQQTPGQGLQFLFEYFSETQRNKGNFPGRFSGRQFSNSRSEMNVSTLELGDSALYLCASSLAVGASGGELFFGEGSRLTVL.

CDR3 DNA: TGTGCCAGTAGTATTTCGGCGGCCATCGGAGGGGCCAACGTCCTGACTTTC. Translating gives CASSISAAIGGANVLTF. This sequence joins TRBV19 and TRBJ2-6, with D unresolved. V was pared by 3 bases and J by 4 bases, with 16 bases between. The V gene's germline CDR1 is LNHDA and CDR2 SQIVND (reference sequence). This CDR3 is built from 17 residues.

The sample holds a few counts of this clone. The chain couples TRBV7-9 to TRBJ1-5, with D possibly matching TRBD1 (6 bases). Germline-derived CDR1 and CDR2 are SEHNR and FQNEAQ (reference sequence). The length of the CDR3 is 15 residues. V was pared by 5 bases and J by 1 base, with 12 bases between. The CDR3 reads CASSPGHPSNQPQHF. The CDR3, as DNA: TGTGCCAGCAGCCCGGGACATCCAAGCAATCAGCCCCAGCATTTT.

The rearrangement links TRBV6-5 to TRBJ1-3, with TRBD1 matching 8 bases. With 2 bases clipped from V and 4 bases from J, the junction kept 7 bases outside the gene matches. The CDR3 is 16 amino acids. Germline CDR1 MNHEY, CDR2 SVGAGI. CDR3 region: CASSYDSGTGGNTIYF. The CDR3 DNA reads TGTGCCAGCAGTTACGATTCCGGGACAGGAGGAAACACCATATATTTT.

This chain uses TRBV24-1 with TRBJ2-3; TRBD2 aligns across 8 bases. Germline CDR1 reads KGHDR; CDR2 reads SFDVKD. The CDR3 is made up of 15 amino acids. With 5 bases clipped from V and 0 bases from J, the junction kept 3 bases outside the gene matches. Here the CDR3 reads CATSASSGSTDTQYF. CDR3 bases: TGTGCCACCAGTGCGTCTAGCGGGAGCACAGATACGCAGTATTTT.

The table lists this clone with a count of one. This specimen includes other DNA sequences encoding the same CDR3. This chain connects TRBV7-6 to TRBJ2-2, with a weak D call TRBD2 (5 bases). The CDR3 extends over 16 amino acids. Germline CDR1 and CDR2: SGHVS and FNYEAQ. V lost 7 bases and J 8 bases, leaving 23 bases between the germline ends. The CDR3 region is CASTLSAGLTGGELFF. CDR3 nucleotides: TGTGCCAGCACCCTTAGCGCCGGTTTGACGGGGGGGGAGCTGTTTTTT.

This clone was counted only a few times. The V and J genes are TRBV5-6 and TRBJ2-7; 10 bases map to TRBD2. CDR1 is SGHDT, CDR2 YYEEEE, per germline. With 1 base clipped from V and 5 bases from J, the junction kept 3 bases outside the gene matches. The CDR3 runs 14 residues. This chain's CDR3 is CASSLLAGADEQYF. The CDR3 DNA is TGTGCCAGCAGCTTGCTAGCGGGGGCTGACGAGCAGTACTTC.

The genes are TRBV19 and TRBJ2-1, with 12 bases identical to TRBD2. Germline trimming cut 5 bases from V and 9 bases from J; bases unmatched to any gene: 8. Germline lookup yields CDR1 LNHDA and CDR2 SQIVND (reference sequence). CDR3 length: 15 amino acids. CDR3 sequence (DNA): TGTGCCAGTAGTCAGACTAGCGGGAGCCGCGGTGAGCAGTTCTTC. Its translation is CASSQTSGSRGEQFF.

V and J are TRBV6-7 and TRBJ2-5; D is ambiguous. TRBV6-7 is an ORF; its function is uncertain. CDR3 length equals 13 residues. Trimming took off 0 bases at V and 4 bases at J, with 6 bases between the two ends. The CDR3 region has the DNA TGTGCCAGCAGTTACTCGAGTCTAGAGACCCAGTACTTC. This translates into CASSYSSLETQYF.

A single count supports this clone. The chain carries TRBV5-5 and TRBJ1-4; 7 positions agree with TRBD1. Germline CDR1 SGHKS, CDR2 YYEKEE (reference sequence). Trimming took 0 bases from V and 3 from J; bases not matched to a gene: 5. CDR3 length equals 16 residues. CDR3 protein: CASSLVTGVPNEKLFF. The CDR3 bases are TGTGCCAGCAGCTTGGTCACAGGGGTCCCTAATGAAAAACTGTTTTTT.